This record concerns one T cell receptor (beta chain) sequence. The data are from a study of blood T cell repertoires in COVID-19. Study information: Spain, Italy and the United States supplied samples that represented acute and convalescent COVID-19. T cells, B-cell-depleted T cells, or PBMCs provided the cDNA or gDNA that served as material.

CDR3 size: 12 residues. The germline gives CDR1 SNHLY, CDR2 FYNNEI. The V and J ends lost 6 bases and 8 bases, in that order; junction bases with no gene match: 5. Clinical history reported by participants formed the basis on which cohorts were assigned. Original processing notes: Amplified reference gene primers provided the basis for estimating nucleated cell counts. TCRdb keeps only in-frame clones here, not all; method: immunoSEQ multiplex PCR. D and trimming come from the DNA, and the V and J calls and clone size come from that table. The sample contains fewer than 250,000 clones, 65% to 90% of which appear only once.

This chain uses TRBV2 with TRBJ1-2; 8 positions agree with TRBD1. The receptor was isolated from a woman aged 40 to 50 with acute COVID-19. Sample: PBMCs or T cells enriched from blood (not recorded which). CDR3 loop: CASRGDRGGYTF. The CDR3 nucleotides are TGTGCCAGCAGAGGTGACAGGGGAGGCTACACCTTC.